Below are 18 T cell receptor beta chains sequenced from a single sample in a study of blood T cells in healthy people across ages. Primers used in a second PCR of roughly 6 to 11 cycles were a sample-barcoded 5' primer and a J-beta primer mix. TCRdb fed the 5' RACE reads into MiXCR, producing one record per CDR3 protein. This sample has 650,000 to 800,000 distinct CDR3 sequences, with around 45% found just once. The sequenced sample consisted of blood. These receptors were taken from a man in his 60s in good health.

The CDR3 reads CASSFGGATQYF. The DNA for the CDR3 is TGTGCCAGCAGTTTCGGAGGTGCGACGCAGTATTTT. V and J are TRBV27 and TRBJ2-3; weak D call: TRBD2 (5 bases). The germline V gene encodes CDR1 MNHEY and CDR2 SMNVEV (reference sequence). The CDR3 length is 12 residues. Trimming took off 3 bases at V and 9 bases at J, with 10 bases between the two ends.

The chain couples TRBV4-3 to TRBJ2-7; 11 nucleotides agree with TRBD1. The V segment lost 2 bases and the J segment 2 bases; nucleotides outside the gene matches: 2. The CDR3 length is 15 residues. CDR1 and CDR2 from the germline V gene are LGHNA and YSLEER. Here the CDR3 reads CASSQSGQGAYEQYF. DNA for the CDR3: TGCGCCAGCAGCCAATCGGGACAGGGGGCCTACGAGCAGTACTTC.

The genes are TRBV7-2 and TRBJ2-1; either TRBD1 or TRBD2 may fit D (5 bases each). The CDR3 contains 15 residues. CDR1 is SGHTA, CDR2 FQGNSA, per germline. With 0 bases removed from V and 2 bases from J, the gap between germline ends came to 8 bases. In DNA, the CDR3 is TGTGCCAGCAGCTTAGCGGGGACGACCTACAATGAGCAGTTCTTC. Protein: CASSLAGTTYNEQFF. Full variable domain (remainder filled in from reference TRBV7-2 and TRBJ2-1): GAGVSQSPSNKVTEKGKDVELRCDPISGHTALYWYRQSLGQGLEFLIYFQGNSAPDKSGLPSDRFSAERTGGSVSTLTIQRTQQEDSAVYLCASSLAGTTYNEQFFGPGTRLTVL.

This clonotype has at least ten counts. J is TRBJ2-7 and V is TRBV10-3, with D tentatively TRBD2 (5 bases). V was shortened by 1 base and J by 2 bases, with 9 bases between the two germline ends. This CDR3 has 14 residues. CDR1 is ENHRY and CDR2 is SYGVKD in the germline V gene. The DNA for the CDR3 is TGTGCCATCAGTGAGTTTACCGGGACCTACGAGCAGTACTTC. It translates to CAISEFTGTYEQYF.

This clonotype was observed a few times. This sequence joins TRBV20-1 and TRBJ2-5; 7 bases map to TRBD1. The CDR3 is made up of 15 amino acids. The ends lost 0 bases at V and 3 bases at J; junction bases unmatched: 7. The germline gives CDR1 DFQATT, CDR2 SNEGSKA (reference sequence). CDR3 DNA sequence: TGCAGTGCTAGAGATACAGGGGATGTAAAAGAGACCCAGTACTTC. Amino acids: CSARDTGDVKETQYF.

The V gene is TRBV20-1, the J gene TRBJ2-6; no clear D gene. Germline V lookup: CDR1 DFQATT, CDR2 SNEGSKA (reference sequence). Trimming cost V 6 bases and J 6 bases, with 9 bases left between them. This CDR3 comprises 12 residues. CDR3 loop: CSARSPANVLTF. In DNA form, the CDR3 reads TGCAGTGCCAGATCCCCGGCCAACGTCCTGACTTTC.

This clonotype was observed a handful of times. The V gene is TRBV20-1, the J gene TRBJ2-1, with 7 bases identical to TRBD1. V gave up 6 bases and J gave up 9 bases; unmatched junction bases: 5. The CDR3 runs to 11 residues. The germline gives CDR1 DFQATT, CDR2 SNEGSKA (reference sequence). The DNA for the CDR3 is TGCAGTGCCCAGGGGGTGGGTGAGCAGTTCTTC. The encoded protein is CSAQGVGEQFF.

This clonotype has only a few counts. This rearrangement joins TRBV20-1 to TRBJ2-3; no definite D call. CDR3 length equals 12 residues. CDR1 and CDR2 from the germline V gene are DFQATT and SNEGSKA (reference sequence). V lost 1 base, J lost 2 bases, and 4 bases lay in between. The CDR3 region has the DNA TGCAGTGCTAGAGGATCCACAGATACGCAGTATTTT. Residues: CSARGSTDTQYF.

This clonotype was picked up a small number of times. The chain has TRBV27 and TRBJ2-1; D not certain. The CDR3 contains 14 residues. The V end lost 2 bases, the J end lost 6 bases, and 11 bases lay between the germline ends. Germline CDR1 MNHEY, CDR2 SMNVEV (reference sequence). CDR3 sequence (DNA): TGTGCCAGCAGTTTAGGTTGGTCTGCCAATGAGCAGTTCTTC. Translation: CASSLGWSANEQFF.

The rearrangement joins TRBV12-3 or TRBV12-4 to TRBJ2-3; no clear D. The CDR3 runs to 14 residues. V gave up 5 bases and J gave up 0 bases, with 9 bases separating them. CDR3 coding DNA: TGTGCCAGCAGTACGACAACTAGCACAGATACGCAGTATTTT. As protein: CASSTTTSTDTQYF.

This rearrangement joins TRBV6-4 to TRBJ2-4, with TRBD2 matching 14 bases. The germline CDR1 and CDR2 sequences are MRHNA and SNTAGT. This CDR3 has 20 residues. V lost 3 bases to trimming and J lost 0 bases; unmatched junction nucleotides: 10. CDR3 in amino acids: CASSETTSGGALLAKNIQYF. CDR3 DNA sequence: TGTGCCAGCAGTGAAACGACTAGCGGGGGGGCACTACTAGCCAAAAACATTCAGTACTTC.

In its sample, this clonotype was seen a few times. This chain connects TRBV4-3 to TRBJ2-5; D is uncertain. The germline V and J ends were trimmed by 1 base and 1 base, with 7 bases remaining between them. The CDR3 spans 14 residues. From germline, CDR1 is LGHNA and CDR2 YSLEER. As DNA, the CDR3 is TGCGCCAGCAGCCAAGGGCGAATCCAAGAGACCCAGTACTTC. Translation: CASSQGRIQETQYF.

The CDR3 spells CAISDRHDGEQYF. The CDR3 DNA sequence: TGTGCCATTTCGGACAGGCACGACGGGGAGCAGTACTTC. The chain recombines TRBV10-3 with TRBJ2-7, with 7 bases identical to TRBD1. The CDR3 extends over 13 amino acids. Unmatched junction bases numbered 12, after V lost 9 bases and J lost 7 bases. Per the germline V gene, CDR1 is ENHRY and CDR2 is SYGVKD.

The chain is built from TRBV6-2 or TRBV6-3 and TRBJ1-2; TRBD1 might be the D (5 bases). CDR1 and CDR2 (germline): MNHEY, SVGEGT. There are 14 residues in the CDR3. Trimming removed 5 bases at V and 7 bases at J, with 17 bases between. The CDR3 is CASSPGRSVRGYTF. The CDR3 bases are TGTGCCAGCAGTCCGGGACGGAGCGTCCGTGGCTACACCTTC.

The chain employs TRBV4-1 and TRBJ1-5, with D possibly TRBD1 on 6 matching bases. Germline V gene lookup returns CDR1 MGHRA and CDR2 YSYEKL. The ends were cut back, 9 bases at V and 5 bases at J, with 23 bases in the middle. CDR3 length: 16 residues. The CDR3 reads CASVRGREEADQPQHF. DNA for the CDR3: TGCGCCAGTGTTAGGGGGAGGGAAGAAGCGGATCAGCCCCAGCATTTT.

CDR3: CATSSSTSGNIQYF. The CDR3 nucleotides are TGTGCCACCAGCAGCAGCACATCGGGAAACATTCAGTACTTC. The rearrangement joins TRBV15 to TRBJ2-4; D remains unclear. Germline loops: CDR1 LNHNV, CDR2 YYDKDF (reference sequence). There are 14 residues in the CDR3. The V gene lost 3 bases and the J gene lost 6 bases, with 12 bases spanning the gap.

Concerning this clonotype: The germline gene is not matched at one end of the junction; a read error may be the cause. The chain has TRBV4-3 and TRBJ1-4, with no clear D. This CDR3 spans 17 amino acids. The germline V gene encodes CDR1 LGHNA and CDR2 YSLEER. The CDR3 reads CASSQDNPWATNEKPFF. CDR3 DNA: TGCGCCAGCAGCCAAGATAACCCCTGGGCAACTAATGAAAAACCGTTTTTT.

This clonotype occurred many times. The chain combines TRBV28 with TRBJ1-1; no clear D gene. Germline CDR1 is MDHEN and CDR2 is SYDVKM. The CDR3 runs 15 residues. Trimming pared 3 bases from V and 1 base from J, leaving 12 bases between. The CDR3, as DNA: TGTGCCAGCAGTTTCCCCCCCGCGACGAACACTGAAGCTTTCTTT. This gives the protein CASSFPPATNTEAFF.